This T cell receptor (beta chain) was identified during a study of cytomegalovirus exposure and HLA in healthy donors listed by TCRdb under 2017. Regarding the complete study: In an earlier analysis of under 600 of the donors, 250 to 350 Gb of sequence data and 90 million to 120 million unique TCR beta sequences from 150 million to 200 million T cells were reported. An early release that covered fewer than 800 HLA-typed donors contained approximately 290 gigabases of sequencing data and 75 million to 100 million unique TCR sequences. Of the 350 to 400 genotyped donors, about 84% fell in the genetic ancestry cluster associated with self-reported Caucasian donors. The study was designed to test whether signatures of past pathogen exposure could be identified by cataloging public T cell receptors. The study profiled the T cell repertoires of 500 to 800 subjects by immunosequencing and related them to cytomegalovirus serostatus. In addition to the first cohort of roughly 670 subjects, a separate validation cohort of under 150 different subjects was used. To predict cytomegalovirus infection status, the study combined high-throughput TCR immunosequencing, statistical association of individual TCRs with disease status, and machine learning. In a later analysis, previously published TCR beta repertoires from about 670 donors were re-analyzed and high-resolution HLA genotyping was added so that TCR occurrence patterns could be studied. The later analysis used no new phenotypic data to find candidate immune exposures, relying instead on TCR beta sequences and their occurrence across donors. In an earlier analysis of 500 to 650 of the donors, high-throughput TCR beta sequencing was used to judge whether each TCR beta V gene segment behaved as functional or pseudogenic. Donor age, sex, ethnicity and CMV serostatus were compiled together with the repertoire data. A later genetic analysis took genome-wide SNP genotypes for about three fifths of the roughly 700 donors and used that subset as a discovery cohort. Every discovery cohort repertoire had been produced on one sequencing platform. Both class I and class II loci were covered by HLA typing, at four-digit resolution. The number of donors typed differed by locus, with roughly 620-640 for A, B, C, DRB1 and DQB1, 522 for DQA1, 606 for DPA1, and around 430 for DPB1. Four or five DR-DQ haplotypes were treated as single units for association and clustering because of strong linkage in the cohort. On average, roughly 200,000 unique TCR beta nucleotide sequences were sequenced per donor among about 400 genotyped donors of the cohort, with about 19% of those sequences being non-productive. The paper as a whole reports these results and caveats: Specific HLA alleles were associated with 15,000 to 20,000 TCR beta sequences at a false discovery rate of 0.05 in a later analysis. Across donors, most TCR sequences were observed very rarely, whereas some public TCRs were present in many individuals. A group of highly shared sequence variants was considered likely to be a technical artifact of the sequencing pipeline. A further reported finding was that TCR beta sequences accurately predicted the HLA-A and HLA-B alleles for most subjects in the first cohort. An earlier analysis of approximately 540 of the donors showed that most TCR beta V segments appeared in productive rearrangements either about 87% or about 30% of the time, which broadly matched IMGT annotations. A later genetic analysis associated a missense DCLRE1C variant with V-gene and J-gene trimming of TCR beta chains, and an independent cohort replicated the association. In vitro tests confirmed that a few of the cytomegalovirus-associated TCR beta chains recognize cytomegalovirus antigens. Immune exposure information for the cohort was limited to CMV serostatus. According to a later genetic analysis, donors in an Asian-associated ancestry cluster had fewer N-insertions in productive TCRs than the approximately 630-donor mean. Because counts were too low, 15 to 20 rarely observed V segments, including chromosome 9 orphons, were left out of the earlier analysis of some 640 of the donors. Several of the top co-occurrence clusters appeared to be linked to parvovirus B19, influenza, CMV and Epstein-Barr virus, according to a later analysis. Only TCR beta chains were sequenced in this cohort, and the absence of alpha or paired-chain data limited detectable features. In a later analysis, the rate of TCR association differed among HLA loci, with DRB1 alleles having the most associated TCRs and HLA-C alleles having the fewest. The study gave a list of 150 to 200 TCR beta chains associated with cytomegalovirus. Linkage disequilibrium might explain the correlated functional status among segregating V segments, but an unknown experimental factor could not be ruled out. Assigning TCR associations to individual alleles was difficult when HLA alleles, especially DR and DQ, strongly co-occurred. The presence/absence analyses assumed that sequencing depth was roughly uniform across donors, and that assumption may not be true. HLA typing was unavailable for some donors at each locus, so association tests used only the typed subset. Some IMGT-functional V segments, including TRBV6-2 and TRBV6-3, could not be told apart with the 87-base-pair reads, so those segments were excluded. Cytomegalovirus status was reported to be diagnosed by the classifier with high specificity and sensitivity in both the original and validation cohorts. It was suggested by the authors that the approach could potentially be generalized to other disease states and immunological phenotypes. In a later analysis, most CMV-associated TCR beta chains were found to appear HLA-restricted, with HLA associations seemingly driven largely by CMV exposure. In a later analysis, HLA-associated TCR beta chains showed more clonal expansion and lower generation probabilities than non-associated chains that were equally common.

CDR1 and CDR2 are drawn from the germline V gene: ENHRY, SYGVKD. The CDR3 has 14 amino acids, counting the end cysteine and phenylalanine. CDR3 DNA only is kept here, 42 bases in frame from base 1. Trimming removed 2 bases from V and 7 bases from J, leaving 12 bases between the germline ends. As to this clone: The specificity of this receptor is unknown.

The cohort consisted of 650 to 850 healthy bone marrow donors. All cohort members were sampled while nominally healthy, although unrecorded immune exposures were likely present. The donor tested CMV seronegative, placing the donor among the approximately 400 seronegative members of the cohort. A peripheral blood sample was collected from each donor, and TCR beta sequencing was performed on peripheral blood mononuclear cells. The Qiagen DNeasy Blood Extraction Kit was used to extract genomic DNA from the blood cell samples. Receptors were amplified or captured by the immunoSEQ multiplex PCR assay. A mixture of 60 forward primers for TCR Vbeta segments and 13 reverse primers for TCR Jbeta segments was used in the multiplex PCR. The CDR3 region of rearranged TCR beta genes was amplified from genomic DNA with a multiplex PCR assay. Amplified TCR beta libraries were sequenced as 87-base-pair reads on the Illumina HiSeq System. As for the authors' bioinformatics: A later analysis tallied tens of millions of unique TCR beta chains across the 600 to 700 repertoires, and around 10 million of those chains were shared by two or more donors. Raw reads were error-corrected and collapsed into unique sequences by a nearest-neighbor algorithm in which closely related sequences were merged to remove PCR and sequencing errors. V, D and J gene segments were assigned by aligning CDR3 sequences to IMGT reference sequences. For a sequence to be retained, at least a six-nucleotide match to both a V gene segment and a J gene segment was required. Rearrangements were called productive when the CDR3 lacked stop codons and stayed in frame with V and J; all others were non-productive. Following IMGT convention, CDR3 was defined as the stretch from the second conserved V-encoded cysteine up to the conserved J-encoded phenylalanine. The earlier analysis of roughly 590 of the donors excluded sequences that lacked an unambiguous match to a single V gene segment. In an earlier analysis of 450 to 750 of the donors, a V segment was called functional when productive rearrangements were above 56.7%, and segregating when the standard deviation between donors exceeded 5%. A statistical classification framework was built for diagnosing cytomegalovirus status from the catalog of TCR beta chain sequences. In a later analysis, V and J genes were assigned by comparing TCR nucleotide sequences against IMGT/GENE-DB human TR gene sequences. In a later analysis, CDR3 sequences and most-parsimonious VDJ recombination scenarios were assigned using the TCRdist pipeline. In a later analysis, each TCR beta chain was defined by its CDR3 amino acid sequence together with its V-gene family, and reads without a unique V-gene family were excluded. A later analysis removed 592 highly shared, low-generation-probability nucleotide sequences to deal with suspected cross-contamination and a sequencing artifact. A later analysis calculated a clonal expansion index for each public chain from normalized within-repertoire ranks of inferred template counts. In a later analysis, generation probabilities were computed using a VDJ recombination model fitted to out-of-frame rearrangements, and the results were checked against IGoR. Hypergeometric tests were used in a later analysis to score TCR-TCR, TCR-HLA and TCR-CMV co-occurrence, with a repertoire-size bias correction applied to the TCR pairs. False discovery rates were estimated in a later analysis by permuting HLA or CMV assignments 20 times. In a later analysis, co-occurring TCRs were grouped using DBSCAN, with TCRdist sequence similarity added in when clustering inside HLA-allele-positive subsets. Repertoires with fewer than 30,000 or more than 120,000 public chains were left out of co-occurrence clustering, as were a handful of repertoires with anomalous nucleotide sharing. Not all clones reach the TCRdb copy of this immuneACCESS table, which keeps in-frame sequences only. Checked studies attribute under half of the gap to unresolved V genes and leave the rest unexplained. The V and J calls and clone size were taken over from that table, and D and trimming were inferred from the DNA. This specimen's table enumerates approximately 190,000 clones. The top ten hold 5.5% to 7.5% of the sample.

The sample was PBMCs. The TCR originated in a man aged 25-40 years in good health and CMV-seronegative. This chain is built from TRBV10-3 and TRBJ2-1, with TRBD2 as a weak D call on 6 bases. The DNA reads as follows: TGTGCCATCAGTGAGGCAGGAGGGGTTAATGAGCAGTTCTTC. It translates as CAISEAGGVNEQFF.